The clone carrying this T cell receptor beta chain was seen only a few times. Donors were healthy HIV-negative adults without recently reported acute infections or vaccinations. Approximately 200 ng DNA, around 30,000 T cell genomes, went into each sorted-subset replicate PCR. Sequenced by immunoSEQ multiplex PCR; TCRdb stores in-frame clones only, minus some. The data show 300,000 to 400,000 clones, with more than 60% seen just once and less than 11% held by the top ten. The data were taken from a study of shared clonotypes between healthy human individuals. Study details: Per-donor plates numbered three CD4 naive, three CD4 memory, two CD8 naive and one CD8 memory.

This TCR was sampled from a man aged 25-45 years in good health. The sequencing sample was made of memory CD4+ T cells sorted from blood. Subset reported: CD45RA-negative fraction.

The CDR3 DNA reads TGTGCCAGCAGTATGACGAGGGGGATCGCTGAAGCTTTCTTT. It encodes CASSMTRGIAEAFF. J is TRBJ1-1 and V is TRBV6-1; D perhaps matches TRBD1 (6 bases). The CDR3 has 14 residues. Germline V CDR1 and CDR2: MNHNS, SASEGT. Trimming cost V 5 bases and J 6 bases, with 16 bases left between them.